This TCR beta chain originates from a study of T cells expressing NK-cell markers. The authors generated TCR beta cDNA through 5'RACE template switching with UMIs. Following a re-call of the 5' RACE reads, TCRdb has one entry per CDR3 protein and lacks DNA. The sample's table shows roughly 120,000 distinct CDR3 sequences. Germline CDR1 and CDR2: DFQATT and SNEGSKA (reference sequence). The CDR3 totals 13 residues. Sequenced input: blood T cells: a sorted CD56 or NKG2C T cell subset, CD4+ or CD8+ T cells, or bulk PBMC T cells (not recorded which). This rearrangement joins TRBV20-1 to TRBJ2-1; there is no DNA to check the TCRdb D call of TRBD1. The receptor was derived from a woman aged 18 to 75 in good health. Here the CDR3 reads CSASRDTTNEQFF.